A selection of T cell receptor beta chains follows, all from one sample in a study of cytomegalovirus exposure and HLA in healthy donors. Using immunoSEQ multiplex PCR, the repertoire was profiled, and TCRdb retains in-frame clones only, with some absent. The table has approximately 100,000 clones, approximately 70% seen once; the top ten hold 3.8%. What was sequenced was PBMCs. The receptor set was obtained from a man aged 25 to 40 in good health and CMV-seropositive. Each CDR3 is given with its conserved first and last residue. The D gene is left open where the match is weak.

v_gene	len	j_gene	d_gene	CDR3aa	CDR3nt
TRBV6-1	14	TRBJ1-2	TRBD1	CASILGQGARGYTF	TGTGCCAGCATCCTTGGACAGGGGGCGCGCGGCTACACCTTC
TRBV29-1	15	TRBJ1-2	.	CSVEDLSLYYYGYTF	TGCAGCGTTGAAGATCTAAGCCTCTATTACTATGGCTACACCTTC
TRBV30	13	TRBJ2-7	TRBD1	CAWSGGTGDEQYF	TGTGCCTGGAGTGGGGGGACAGGGGACGAGCAGTACTTC
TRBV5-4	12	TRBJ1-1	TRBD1	CASSSRDRPAFF	TGTGCCAGCAGCTCCCGGGACAGGCCAGCTTTCTTT
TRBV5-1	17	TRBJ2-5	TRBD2	CASSVGLAGRYQETQYF	TGCGCCAGCAGCGTAGGACTAGCGGGGAGGTACCAAGAGACCCAGTACTTC
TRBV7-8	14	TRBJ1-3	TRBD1	CASSLAGTAKSIYF	TGTGCCAGCAGCTTAGCCGGGACAGCCAAGTCCATATATTTT
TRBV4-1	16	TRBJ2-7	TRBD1	CASSLQYRDRAYEQYF	TGCGCCAGCAGCCTTCAGTACCGGGACAGGGCATACGAGCAGTACTTC
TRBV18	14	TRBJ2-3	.	CASSPGLSTDTQYF	TGTGCCAGCTCACCGGGACTTAGCACAGATACGCAGTATTTT
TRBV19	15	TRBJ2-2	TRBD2	CASKIQGGDTGELFF	TGTGCCAGTAAGATCCAGGGAGGGGACACCGGGGAGCTGTTTTTT
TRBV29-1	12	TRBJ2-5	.	CSAESGGETQYF	TGCAGCGCCGAGAGCGGAGGGGAGACCCAGTACTTC
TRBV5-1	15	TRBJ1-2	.	CASMLGPGGNYGYTF	TGCGCCAGCATGCTTGGACCGGGGGGGAACTATGGCTACACCTTC